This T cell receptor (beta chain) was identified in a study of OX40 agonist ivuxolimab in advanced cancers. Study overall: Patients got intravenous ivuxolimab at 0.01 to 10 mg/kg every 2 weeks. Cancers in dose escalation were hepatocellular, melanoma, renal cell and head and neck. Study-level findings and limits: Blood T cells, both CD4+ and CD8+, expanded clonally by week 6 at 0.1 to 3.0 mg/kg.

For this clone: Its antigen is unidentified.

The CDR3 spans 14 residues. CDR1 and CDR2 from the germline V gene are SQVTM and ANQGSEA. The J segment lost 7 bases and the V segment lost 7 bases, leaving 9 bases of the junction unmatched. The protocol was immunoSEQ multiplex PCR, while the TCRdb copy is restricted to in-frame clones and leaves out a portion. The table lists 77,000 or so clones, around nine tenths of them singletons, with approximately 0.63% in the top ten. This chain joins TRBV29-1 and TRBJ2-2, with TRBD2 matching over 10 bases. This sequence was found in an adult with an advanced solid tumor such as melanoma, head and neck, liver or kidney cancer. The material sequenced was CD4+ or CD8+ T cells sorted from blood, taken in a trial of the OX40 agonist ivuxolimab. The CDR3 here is CSGGAGGRSGELFF. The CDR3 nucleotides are TGCAGCGGCGGAGCGGGGGGGCGGAGCGGGGAGCTGTTTTTT.